This is a list of T cell receptor beta chains from one sample in a study of cytomegalovirus exposure and HLA in healthy donors. This table comes from immunoSEQ multiplex PCR, and its TCRdb copy is limited to in-frame clones, with some not included. The data contain some 70,000 clones, 75% to 80% of them singletons. The sequencing input was PBMCs. The source is a man aged 18 to 35 in good health and CMV-seropositive. CDR3s include the opening cysteine and the closing phenylalanine or tryptophan. Fields, in order: D gene, J gene, clone size, V gene, CDR3 DNA, CDR3 protein. A D gene is named only where the DNA matches it firmly. The size entry is marked missing in some rows and otherwise reads once, few, many or a size class.

D: TRBD1; J: TRBJ2-7; size: .; V: TRBV30; DNA: TGTGCCTGGAACAGGGGCTACGAGCAGTACTTC; CDR3: CAWNRGYEQYF
D: .; J: TRBJ1-5; size: many; V: TRBV2; DNA: TGTGCCAGCAGTGGAGATCTCGGCAATCAGCCCCAGCATTTT; CDR3: CASSGDLGNQPQHF
D: TRBD1; J: TRBJ1-4; size: once; V: TRBV6-1; DNA: TGTGCCAGCAGCCGGGACAGAAAACTGTTTTTT; CDR3: CASSRDRKLFF
D: TRBD1; J: TRBJ1-2; size: .; V: TRBV4-2; DNA: TGTGCCAGTAATCATGACAGGGGGGGCTACACCTTC; CDR3: CASNHDRGGYTF
D: .; J: TRBJ1-1; size: .; V: TRBV5-6; DNA: TGTGCCAGTTACCCCAGGCGCTTCTTT; CDR3: CASYPRRFF
D: TRBD1; J: TRBJ1-2; size: .; V: TRBV19; DNA: TGTGCCAGTAGTATCGACAGGGGCTATGGCTACACCTTC; CDR3: CASSIDRGYGYTF
D: .; J: TRBJ1-1; size: .; V: TRBV29-1; DNA: TGCAGCGTTGAAGACAGGGTTCATGTCACTGAAGCTTTCTTT; CDR3: CSVEDRVHVTEAFF
D: TRBD2; J: TRBJ2-1; size: .; V: TRBV30; DNA: TGTGCCTGGAGTGGAAGCGGGATTGAGCAGTTCTTC; CDR3: CAWSGSGIEQFF
D: .; J: TRBJ2-7; size: .; V: TRBV5-6; DNA: TGTGCCAGCAGCTTGGGCGGATACTACGAGCAGTACTTC; CDR3: CASSLGGYYEQYF
D: .; J: TRBJ2-7; size: .; V: TRBV2; DNA: TGTGCCAGCAGGGGCCGGTCCTCCTACGAGCAGTACTTC; CDR3: CASRGRSSYEQYF
D: .; J: TRBJ2-1; size: .; V: TRBV7-3; DNA: TGTGCCAGCAGCCCGCGAAGCGGCAATGAGCAGTTCTTC; CDR3: CASSPRSGNEQFF
D: TRBD1; J: TRBJ2-4; size: .; V: TRBV30; DNA: TGTGCCTTGACAGGGTTGTGGAATCGGAACATTCAGTACTTC; CDR3: CALTGLWNRNIQYF
D: .; J: TRBJ1-5; size: .; V: TRBV6-5; DNA: TGTGCCAGCAGTTCTAATAGCAATCAGCCCCAGCATTTT; CDR3: CASSSNSNQPQHF
D: TRBD1; J: TRBJ1-1; size: once; V: TRBV19; DNA: TGTGCCAGTAGTACGCGGGACAGAATGGCTGAAGCTTTCTTT; CDR3: CASSTRDRMAEAFF
D: .; J: TRBJ2-7; size: .; V: TRBV2; DNA: TGTGCCAGCTGCTTCTCGACAGAGTCGCGGCGGTACTTC; CDR3: CASCFSTESRRYF
D: .; J: TRBJ1-1; size: few; V: TRBV14; DNA: TGTGCCAGCAGCCAAGATAGGCAGGGCTCCACTGAAGCTTTCTTT; CDR3: CASSQDRQGSTEAFF